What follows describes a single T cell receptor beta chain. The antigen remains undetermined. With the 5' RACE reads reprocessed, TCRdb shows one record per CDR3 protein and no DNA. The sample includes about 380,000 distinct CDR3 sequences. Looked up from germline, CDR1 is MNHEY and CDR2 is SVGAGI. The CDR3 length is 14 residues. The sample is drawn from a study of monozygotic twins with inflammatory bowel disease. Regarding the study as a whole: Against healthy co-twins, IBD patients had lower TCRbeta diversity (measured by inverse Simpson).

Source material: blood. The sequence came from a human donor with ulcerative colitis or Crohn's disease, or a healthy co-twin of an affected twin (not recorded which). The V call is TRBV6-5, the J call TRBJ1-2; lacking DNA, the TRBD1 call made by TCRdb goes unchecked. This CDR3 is CASSYKGPNYGYTF.